This is a list of T cell receptor beta chains from one sample in a study of T cell responses to AZD1222 COVID-19 vaccine. Produced via immunoSEQ multiplex PCR; TCRdb's table is partial and in-frame only. The sample has 140,000 to 150,000 clones; just over 90% are singletons. The material sequenced was peripheral blood, taken on day 0 of AZD1222 vaccination. These receptors were obtained from an adult in good health. The CDR3 runs from the conserved cysteine through the conserved F or W. Fields, in order: D gene, V gene, clone size, J gene, CDR3 protein, CDR3 DNA. The D gene is left open where the match is weak. The size of a clone is reported for some rows only, either as once, few or many, or as a class for expanded clones.

D: -
V: TRBV18
size: -
J: TRBJ2-2
CDR3: CASSPTTGITGELFF
DNA: TGTGCCAGCTCCCCAACCACAGGGATCACCGGGGAGCTGTTTTTT

D: -
V: TRBV4-2
size: -
J: TRBJ1-5
CDR3: CASSQDRGGFSNQPQHF
DNA: TGTGCCAGCAGCCAAGATCGGGGGGGGTTTAGCAATCAGCCCCAGCATTTT

D: TRBD2
V: TRBV5-4
size: -
J: TRBJ2-1
CDR3: CASSRLAGGNHNEQFF
DNA: TGTGCCAGCAGCCGACTAGCGGGGGGGAATCACAATGAGCAGTTCTTC

D: -
V: TRBV15
size: few
J: TRBJ2-7
CDR3: CATSREGMQDLNYEQYF
DNA: TGTGCCACCAGCAGAGAGGGGATGCAGGACCTTAACTACGAGCAGTACTTC

D: TRBD1
V: TRBV2
size: -
J: TRBJ2-7
CDR3: CATSGTGGYEQYF
DNA: TGTGCCACCTCCGGGACAGGGGGTTACGAGCAGTACTTC

D: -
V: TRBV7-8
size: -
J: TRBJ1-2
CDR3: CASSPTGGWYGYTF
DNA: TGTGCCAGCAGCCCGACCGGGGGGTGGTATGGCTACACCTTC

D: -
V: TRBV7-9
size: -
J: TRBJ2-7
CDR3: CASSLWGRSYEQYF
DNA: TGTGCCAGCAGCTTATGGGGCCGATCCTACGAGCAGTACTTC

D: -
V: TRBV9
size: -
J: TRBJ1-2
CDR3: CASSVAGGGYGYTF
DNA: TGTGCCAGCAGCGTAGCCGGGGGGGGCTATGGCTACACCTTC

D: -
V: TRBV25-1
size: -
J: TRBJ1-4
CDR3: CASSRGGATNEKLFF
DNA: TGTGCCAGCAGCCGAGGGGGTGCAACTAATGAAAAACTGTTTTTT

D: -
V: TRBV24-1
size: once
J: TRBJ1-2
CDR3: CATRGATRFYGYTF
DNA: TGTGCCACCAGGGGGGCGACGAGGTTCTATGGCTACACCTTC

D: TRBD1
V: TRBV7-9
size: -
J: TRBJ1-2
CDR3: CASSLTGLFGYTF
DNA: TGTGCCAGCAGCTTGACAGGGCTCTTCGGCTACACCTTC

D: -
V: TRBV7-2
size: -
J: TRBJ1-6
CDR3: CASSLAGTRSNSPLHF
DNA: TGTGCCAGCAGCCTCGCGGGCACTAGGTCCAATTCACCCCTCCACTTT

D: -
V: TRBV6-5
size: -
J: TRBJ1-1
CDR3: CASSYRGASGNTEAFF
DNA: TGTGCCAGCAGTTACCGAGGGGCAAGCGGGAACACTGAAGCTTTCTTT

D: -
V: TRBV7-9
size: -
J: TRBJ2-7
CDR3: CASSSTQRQDSSYEQYF
DNA: TGTGCCAGCAGCTCTACACAAAGACAGGATAGCTCCTACGAGCAGTACTTC

D: -
V: TRBV6-1
size: -
J: TRBJ1-2
CDR3: CASSEAHSPTNYGYTF
DNA: TGTGCCAGCAGTGAAGCCCACAGTCCTACTAACTATGGCTACACCTTC

D: TRBD1
V: TRBV7-9
size: -
J: TRBJ2-1
CDR3: CASSSPHDRGGYNEQFF
DNA: TGTGCCAGCAGCTCCCCCCACGACAGGGGAGGCTACAATGAGCAGTTCTTC

D: -
V: TRBV10-3
size: -
J: TRBJ1-2
CDR3: CAISESPGLGSGYTF
DNA: TGTGCCATCAGTGAGTCCCCCGGGCTCGGCTCTGGCTACACCTTC

D: -
V: TRBV10-3
size: -
J: TRBJ2-5
CDR3: CAISDGVGETQYF
DNA: TGTGCCATCAGTGACGGCGTTGGAGAGACCCAGTACTTC

D: -
V: TRBV5-4
size: -
J: TRBJ2-2
CDR3: CASSLVPGRELFF
DNA: TGTGCCAGCAGCTTGGTTCCAGGGAGGGAGCTGTTTTTT

D: TRBD1
V: TRBV5-1
size: -
J: TRBJ1-3
CDR3: CASSREGQGSGNTIYF
DNA: TGCGCCAGCAGCAGGGAAGGACAGGGTTCTGGAAACACCATATATTTT

D: -
V: TRBV29-1
size: -
J: TRBJ1-2
CDR3: CSVVGGDGYTF
DNA: TGCAGCGTTGTGGGGGGGGACGGCTACACCTTC

D: TRBD2
V: TRBV7-3
size: -
J: TRBJ2-1
CDR3: CASSRAGGNEQFF
DNA: TGTGCCAGCAGTAGAGCGGGAGGCAATGAGCAGTTCTTC

D: -
V: TRBV6-1
size: once
J: TRBJ1-5
CDR3: CASSDGGASQPQHF
DNA: TGTGCCAGCAGTGATGGGGGGGCGAGTCAGCCCCAGCATTTT

D: -
V: TRBV7-9
size: -
J: TRBJ1-2
CDR3: CASSFGDYYGYTF
DNA: TGTGCCAGCAGCTTTGGGGACTACTATGGCTACACCTTC

D: -
V: TRBV19
size: -
J: TRBJ1-1
CDR3: CASSVEMTRLMNTEAFF
DNA: TGTGCCAGTAGTGTTGAAATGACAAGGCTCATGAACACTGAAGCTTTCTTT

D: TRBD2
V: TRBV19
size: few
J: TRBJ2-7
CDR3: CASKKAGVAYEQYF
DNA: TGTGCCAGTAAAAAAGCGGGAGTCGCCTACGAGCAGTACTTC

D: -
V: TRBV2
size: -
J: TRBJ1-4
CDR3: CASSRDSSNEKLFF
DNA: TGTGCCAGCAGCCGCGACAGCTCTAATGAAAAACTGTTTTTT

D: TRBD1
V: TRBV5-1
size: -
J: TRBJ2-2
CDR3: CASRQGASTAGELFF
DNA: TGCGCCAGCAGACAGGGGGCCTCGACCGCCGGGGAGCTGTTTTTT

D: -
V: TRBV5-1
size: -
J: TRBJ2-7
CDR3: CASSFGSTYEQYF
DNA: TGCGCCAGCAGCTTTGGCTCCACCTACGAGCAGTACTTC

D: -
V: TRBV3-1/TRBV3-2
size: once
J: TRBJ1-5
CDR3: CASASGWSNQPQHF
DNA: TGTGCCAGCGCCTCCGGGTGGAGCAATCAGCCCCAGCATTTT

D: TRBD2
V: TRBV30
size: -
J: TRBJ2-1
CDR3: CAWSPQTGLAAYNEQFF
DNA: TGTGCCTGGAGTCCACAAACGGGACTAGCGGCATACAATGAGCAGTTCTTC

D: TRBD1
V: TRBV5-1
size: -
J: TRBJ2-2
CDR3: CASSLGPQGAGELFF
DNA: TGCGCCAGCAGCTTGGGTCCTCAGGGGGCCGGGGAGCTGTTTTTT

D: TRBD1
V: TRBV2
size: -
J: TRBJ2-7
CDR3: CASSDGRGNEQYF
DNA: TGTGCCAGCAGTGATGGCAGGGGGAACGAGCAGTACTTC

D: -
V: TRBV13
size: -
J: TRBJ1-1
CDR3: CASSLGPDTEAFF
DNA: TGTGCCAGCAGCTTGGGTCCAGACACTGAAGCTTTCTTT

D: -
V: TRBV6-5
size: -
J: TRBJ1-2
CDR3: CASSLGGTTNYGYTF
DNA: TGTGCCAGCAGTTTGGGCGGAACTACTAACTATGGCTACACCTTC

D: TRBD1
V: TRBV5-1
size: -
J: TRBJ2-5
CDR3: CASSLGTGYQETQYF
DNA: TGCGCCAGCAGCTTGGGGACAGGGTACCAAGAGACCCAGTACTTC

D: -
V: TRBV7-6
size: -
J: TRBJ2-1
CDR3: CASSLSGPRSSYNEQFF
DNA: TGTGCCAGCAGCTTGAGCGGTCCGAGAAGCTCCTACAATGAGCAGTTCTTC

D: -
V: TRBV18
size: -
J: TRBJ1-2
CDR3: CASSPRGTEGYGYTF
DNA: TGTGCCAGCTCACCTCGGGGGACCGAGGGCTATGGCTACACCTTC

D: -
V: TRBV5-1
size: -
J: TRBJ2-3
CDR3: CASSLRRVLDTQYF
DNA: TGCGCCAGCAGCTTAAGACGGGTCCTGGATACGCAGTATTTT